This T cell receptor (beta chain) was identified during a study of shared clonotypes between healthy human individuals. As concerns this clone: The antigen remains undetermined.

Deep was the level used in running the assay. The repertoire was sequenced with immunoSEQ multiplex PCR; TCRdb's copy has only in-frame clones and lacks some. This sample has 2 million to 2.5 million clones; 93% occur once, and the top ten carry roughly 0.36%. The germline CDR1 and CDR2 sequences are WNHNN and SYGVQD (reference sequence). This CDR3 region has 14 residues. V was pared by 6 bases and J by 7 bases, with 10 bases of the junction left unmatched. The study, taken as a whole, reports: Represented genetic and exposure-history diversity was restricted by having few donors.

Caucasian adults residing in Nashville, Tennessee made up all the donors. Splitting the CD4+ cells yielded a CD45RA+ naive subset and a CD45RA-negative memory subset. V usage is TRBV10-1 and J usage is TRBJ2-7, with 9 bases fitting TRBD1. The sequencing input was naive CD4+ T cells from PBMCs. Stated subset: CD45RA+ positively selected. This clonotype originated in a man aged 18 to 35 in good health. Some clones in this sample may be carry-over from other donors' samples. The DNA of the CDR3 is TGCGCCAGCAGACAAACAGGGGGCGCTTCGGAGCAGTACTTC. Its translation is CASRQTGGASEQYF.